The present entry profiles one T cell receptor beta chain with its context. This sample is drawn from a study of technical replicates of blood from a few donors. The table came from immunoSEQ multiplex PCR; TCRdb's copy has only in-frame clones and leaves some out. The repertoire holds some 83,000 clones, over 85% seen once, with over 0.2% in the top ten. The V segment lost 4 bases and the J segment 4 bases; nucleotides outside the gene matches: 9. Germline V gene data show CDR1 as MNHNS and CDR2 as SASEGT. This CDR3 has 15 residues. Input material: T cells isolated from PBMCs. This TCR came from a human donor in good health. The V gene is TRBV6-1, the J gene TRBJ2-5; 7 bases fit TRBD2. DNA for the CDR3: TGTGCCAGCAGTGTACAATCCGGGAGGAGAGAGACCCAGTACTTC. Translating it yields CASSVQSGRRETQYF.